Below are 20 T cell receptor beta chains sequenced from a single sample in a study of long-term antiretroviral therapy in people with HIV. Researchers report immunoSEQ v3.0 was run at survey level. Only in-frame clones appear in the TCRdb table, and some are missing; sequencing was by immunoSEQ multiplex PCR. The table shows 25,000 to 30,000 clones, with around 83% occurring only once. The sample here was unsorted PBMCs, taken 0.4 years after starting antiretroviral therapy. The receptor source for this set is a young man with HIV.

V and J are TRBV7-2 and TRBJ1-5; 7 bases match TRBD1. The CDR3 covers 15 residues. Trimming took 5 bases from V and 0 from J; bases not matched to a gene: 4. Germline assignment: CDR1 SGHTA and CDR2 FQGNSA. This CDR3 is CASSANRGSNQPQHF. In DNA form, the CDR3 reads TGTGCCAGCAGCGCAAACAGGGGTAGCAATCAGCCCCAGCATTTT.

The chain employs TRBV10-3 and TRBJ1-5; TRBD1 agrees at 9 bases. Trimming removed 4 bases from V and 2 bases from J; junction bases left unmatched: 12. The CDR3 contains 18 residues. The V gene's germline CDR1 is ENHRY and CDR2 SYGVKD. The DNA of the CDR3 is TGTGCCATCAGTGGCGTGACAGGGGGTGGTTCTGGCAATCAGCCCCAGCATTTT. It codes for CAISGVTGGGSGNQPQHF.

This clone has just one count. The V gene is TRBV6-1, the J gene TRBJ1-2, with D possibly TRBD1 on 5 matching bases. Germline V lookup: CDR1 MNHNS, CDR2 SASEGT. Trimming removed 3 bases at V and 8 bases at J, with 13 bases between. CDR3 length: 13 residues. The CDR3 nucleotides read TGTGCCAGCAGTGATGGGGACGTCGGAGGCTACACCTTC. This codes for CASSDGDVGGYTF.

The chain recombines TRBV6-1 with TRBJ2-7; 10 bases fit TRBD2. The CDR3 is 14 residues long. CDR1 is MNHNS and CDR2 is SASEGT in the germline V gene. V trimming: 5 bases; J trimming: 1 base; junction bases outside the gene matches: 2. The CDR3 spells CASSLAGESYEQYF. The DNA of the CDR3 is TGTGCCAGCAGTCTAGCGGGGGAGTCCTACGAGCAGTACTTC.

This chain connects TRBV19 to TRBJ1-5; D gene uncertain. Germline CDR1 is LNHDA and CDR2 is SQIVND (reference sequence). This CDR3 is built from 17 residues. V was cut by 6 bases and J by 2 bases, with 20 bases left in between. The CDR3 DNA sequence: TGTGCCAGTAGGGGGTACAGTCCCCTGGTTGGCAATCAGCCCCAGCATTTT. This sequence encodes CASRGYSPLVGNQPQHF.

The rearrangement joins TRBV14 to TRBJ1-3; D uncertain. V was shortened by 6 bases and J by 2 bases, with 11 bases between the two germline ends. The CDR3 covers 14 residues. Per the germline V gene, CDR1 is SGHDN and CDR2 is FVKESK. CDR3 in DNA: TGTGCCAGCAGTCACTGGACTACTGGAAACACCATATATTTT. Translation: CASSHWTTGNTIYF.

This chain links TRBV27 with TRBJ2-7; D remains ambiguous. This CDR3 is 14 amino acids long. Germline loops: CDR1 MNHEY, CDR2 SMNVEV (reference sequence). The V end lost 3 bases, the J end lost 6 bases, and 15 bases lay between the germline ends. The CDR3 DNA sequence: TGTGCCAGCAGTTTTGGGCCTCTTGTAGCCGAGCAGTACTTC. Amino acids: CASSFGPLVAEQYF.

This sequence joins TRBV19 and TRBJ1-5, with D uncertain. The CDR3 totals 15 residues. V was cut by 3 bases and J by 0 bases, with 9 bases left in between. CDR1 and CDR2 from the germline V gene are LNHDA and SQIVND (reference sequence). CDR3 in amino acids: CASSITTYSNQPQHF. For the CDR3, the DNA is TGTGCCAGTAGTATTACCACCTATAGCAATCAGCCCCAGCATTTT.

The V gene is TRBV18, the J gene TRBJ2-1; TRBD2 matches at 7 bases. The CDR3 is made up of 14 amino acids. With 3 bases clipped from V and 10 bases from J, the junction kept 9 bases outside the gene matches. Per germline, CDR1 KGHSH and CDR2 LQKENI. CDR3 coding DNA: TGTGCCAGCTCACCCAGCGGGATGGGTCAAGAGCAGTTCTTC. It specifies CASSPSGMGQEQFF.

By sample share, this clone is medium-sized. The chain has TRBV7-9 and TRBJ2-6; D is ambiguous. Germline loops: CDR1 SEHNR, CDR2 FQNEAQ (reference sequence). There are 15 residues in the CDR3. Trimming cost V 5 bases and J 2 bases, with 10 bases left between them. The CDR3 here is CASSPRPPGANVLTF. CDR3 nucleotides: TGTGCCAGCAGCCCCCGACCCCCTGGGGCCAACGTCCTGACTTTC.

This rearrangement joins TRBV10-3 to TRBJ2-7; possibly TRBD1 or TRBD2 for D (5 bases each). CDR1 is ENHRY, CDR2 SYGVKD, per germline. Trimming cost V 4 bases and J 5 bases, with 12 bases left between them. This CDR3 has 13 residues. The CDR3 nucleotides are TGTGCCATCAGTGGGGGGAATTCTAACGAGCAGTACTTC. Its protein is CAISGGNSNEQYF.

The chain carries TRBV27 and TRBJ1-2; D is uncertain. This CDR3 is 15 amino acids long. The germline CDR1 and CDR2 sequences are MNHEY and SMNVEV (reference sequence). Trimming stripped 7 bases from V and 4 bases from J, with 19 bases between. This CDR3 is CASIPSAYGGYGYTF. CDR3 DNA: TGTGCCAGCATCCCAAGCGCATATGGAGGCTATGGCTACACCTTC.

This clone was detected only once. This chain joins TRBV9 and TRBJ1-1, with 8 bases that match TRBD1. CDR3 length: 16 amino acids. In germline, CDR1 is SGDLS, CDR2 YYNGEE. V lost 4 bases and J lost 6; bases outside the gene matches: 14. The CDR3 sequence: CASSPTRIQGGSEAFF. The CDR3 region has the DNA TGTGCCAGCAGCCCTACTCGAATACAGGGGGGATCTGAAGCTTTCTTT.

The CDR3 sequence: CASSRGSGDTEAFF. In nucleotides, the CDR3 is TGTGCCAGCAGCCGAGGGTCTGGCGACACTGAAGCTTTCTTT. The chain joins TRBV7-9 to TRBJ1-1, with unresolved D. The CDR3 runs 14 residues. Trimming cost V 5 bases and J 3 bases, with 13 bases left between them. Per germline, CDR1 SEHNR and CDR2 FQNEAQ (reference sequence). The complete variable domain, with remaining parts taken from reference TRBV7-9 and TRBJ1-1, reads DTGVSQNPRHKITKRGQNVTFRCDPISEHNRLYWYRQTLGQGPEFLTYFQNEAQLEKSRLLSDRFSAERPKGSFSTLEIQRTEQGDSAMYLCASSRGSGDTEAFFGQGTRLTVV.

The chain links TRBV29-1 to TRBJ1-2; D perhaps matches TRBD1 (6 bases). Germline values: CDR1 SQVTM, CDR2 ANQGSEA. The CDR3 runs 12 residues. V was shortened by 7 bases and J by 3 bases, with 12 bases between the two germline ends. The CDR3 DNA reads TGCAGCGCCCCGACAGGCTACTATGGCTACACCTTC. Protein product: CSAPTGYYGYTF.

V usage is TRBV14 and J usage is TRBJ1-4; D is unclear. The germline V and J ends were trimmed by 1 base and 4 bases, with 10 bases remaining between them. The CDR3 has 15 residues. Germline-derived CDR1 and CDR2 are SGHDN and FVKESK. The CDR3 bases are TGTGCCAGCAGCCAAGCCCTGAGGCTTAATGAAAAACTGTTTTTT. Translated: CASSQALRLNEKLFF.

The V and J genes are TRBV5-8 and TRBJ2-7; no firm D call. Trimming shortened V by 3 bases and J by 3 bases, and 16 bases separated the two germline ends. From germline, CDR1 is SGHTS and CDR2 YDEGEE. The CDR3 covers 15 residues. CDR3 region: CASSSDLETRYEQYF. The CDR3 bases are TGTGCCAGCAGCTCGGACCTCGAAACTCGCTACGAGCAGTACTTC.

The chain links TRBV11-2 to TRBJ1-1; 7 positions agree with TRBD1. V lost 4 bases, J lost 7 bases, and 3 bases stayed unmatched. Germline CDR1 SGHAT, CDR2 FQNNGV. The CDR3 covers 12 residues. The CDR3 nucleotides are TGTGCCAGCAGCTCGACAGGGAGTGAAGCTTTCTTT. Translation gives CASSSTGSEAFF.

The chain joins TRBV27 to TRBJ1-1; D is perhaps TRBD1 (6 bases). The V gene lost 2 bases and the J gene lost 7 bases, with 11 bases spanning the gap. CDR3 length: 13 amino acids. In germline, CDR1 is MNHEY, CDR2 SMNVEV (reference sequence). CDR3 nucleotides: TGTGCCAGCAGTTTAAGGGGGAGGGATGAAGCTTTCTTT. Encoded protein: CASSLRGRDEAFF.

This clone is a singleton in its sample. Here the CDR3 reads CAISERKPGLNSGANVLTF. The CDR3, as DNA: TGTGCCATCAGTGAGCGAAAACCGGGACTGAACTCTGGGGCCAACGTCCTGACTTTC. This chain links TRBV10-3 with TRBJ2-6; D is perhaps TRBD2 (6 bases). With 2 bases removed from V and 0 bases from J, the gap between germline ends came to 17 bases. The CDR3 extends over 19 amino acids. Germline assignment: CDR1 ENHRY and CDR2 SYGVKD.